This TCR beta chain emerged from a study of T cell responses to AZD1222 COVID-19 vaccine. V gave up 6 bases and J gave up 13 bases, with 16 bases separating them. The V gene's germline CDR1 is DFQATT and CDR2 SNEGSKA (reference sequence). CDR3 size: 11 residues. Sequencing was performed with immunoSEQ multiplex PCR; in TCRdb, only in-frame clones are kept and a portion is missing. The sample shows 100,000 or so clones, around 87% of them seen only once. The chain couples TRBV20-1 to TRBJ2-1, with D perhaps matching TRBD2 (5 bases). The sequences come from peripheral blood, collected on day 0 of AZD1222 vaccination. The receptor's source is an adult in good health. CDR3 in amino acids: CSAPLRGGQFF. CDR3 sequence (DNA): TGCAGTGCCCCACTACGGGGTGGACAGTTCTTC.